This record concerns one T cell receptor beta chain sequence. There are 13 residues in the CDR3. CDR1 is MNHEY, CDR2 SVGAGI, per germline. J gave up 11 bases and V 6 bases, and 12 bases lay outside the gene matches. This sample was included in a study of tumor-infiltrating lymphocytes in primary liver carcinoma. Whole-study context: Maximum tumor diameters ranged from roughly 4 to 10 cm, stage T1-T3 N0M0.

DNA and RNA were both co-extracted from approximately 20-30 mg of bulk tissue that had not been sorted. The investigators made TCR beta cDNA from around 540 ng total RNA, using a constant-region primer. TCR beta libraries came from three nested multiplex PCR rounds using slightly modified ARM-PCR. Primers for the first two PCR rounds were TRBV1-TRBV30 forward primers and a C-beta reverse primer (about 11 cycles per round). TCRdb reprocessed the multiplex PCR reads via MiXCR and lists one record per CDR3 protein. Of 65,000 to 80,000 distinct CDR3 sequences in the sample, 60% to 75% were seen once. Sequenced material: liver tumor tissue from sampling region 4. Subset here: tumor region T4, right-lateral pole. The V gene is TRBV6-5, the J gene TRBJ1-2; TRBD1 aligns across 7 bases. The sequence was collected from a man aged 40-55 years with primary liver carcinoma and hepatitis B virus infection. The CDR3, as DNA: TGTGCCAGCAGGGGACAGCTTCAGGGTGGTTACACCTTC. This translates into CASRGQLQGGYTF.